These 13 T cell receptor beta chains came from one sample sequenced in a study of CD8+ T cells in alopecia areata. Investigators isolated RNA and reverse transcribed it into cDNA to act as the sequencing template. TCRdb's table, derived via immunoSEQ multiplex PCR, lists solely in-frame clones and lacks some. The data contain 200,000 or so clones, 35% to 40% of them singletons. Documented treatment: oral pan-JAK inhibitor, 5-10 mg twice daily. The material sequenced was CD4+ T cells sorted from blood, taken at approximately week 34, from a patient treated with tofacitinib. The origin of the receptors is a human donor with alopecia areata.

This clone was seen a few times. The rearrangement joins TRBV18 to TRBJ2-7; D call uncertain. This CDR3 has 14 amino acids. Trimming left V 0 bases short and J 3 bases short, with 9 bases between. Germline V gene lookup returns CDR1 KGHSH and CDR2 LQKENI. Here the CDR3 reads CASSPPARDYEQYF. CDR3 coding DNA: TGTGCCAGCTCACCACCGGCCAGAGACTACGAGCAGTACTTC.

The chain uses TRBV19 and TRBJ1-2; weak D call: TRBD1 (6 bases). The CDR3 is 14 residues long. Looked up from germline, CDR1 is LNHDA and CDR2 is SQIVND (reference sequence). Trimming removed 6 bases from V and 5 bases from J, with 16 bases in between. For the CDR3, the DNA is TGTGCCAGTAGATTACAGGGAGTAAATTATGGCTACACCTTC. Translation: CASRLQGVNYGYTF.

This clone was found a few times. DNA of the CDR3: TGTGCCAGCAGCCGCGGGACAGCCCTCGGGGAGACCCAGTACTTC. The encoded protein is CASSRGTALGETQYF. This chain joins TRBV7-9 and TRBJ2-5; a possible D gene is TRBD1 (7 bases). This CDR3 is 15 amino acids long. CDR1 and CDR2 from the germline V gene are SEHNR and FQNEAQ (reference sequence). V was pared by 5 bases and J by 5 bases, with 18 bases between.

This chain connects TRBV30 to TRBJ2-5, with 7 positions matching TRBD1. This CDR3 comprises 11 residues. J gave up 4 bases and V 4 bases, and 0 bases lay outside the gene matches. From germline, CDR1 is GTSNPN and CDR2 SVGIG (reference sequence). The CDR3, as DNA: TGTGCCTGGACAGGGGGAGAGACCCAGTACTTC. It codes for CAWTGGETQYF.

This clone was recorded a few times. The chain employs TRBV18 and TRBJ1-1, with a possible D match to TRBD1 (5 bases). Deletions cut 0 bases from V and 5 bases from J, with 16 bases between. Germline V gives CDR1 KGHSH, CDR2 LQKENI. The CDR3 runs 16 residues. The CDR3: CASSPPNRYGSTEAFF. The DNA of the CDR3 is TGTGCCAGCTCACCACCAAACAGGTACGGAAGTACTGAAGCTTTCTTT.

The CDR3 DNA follows: TGTGCCAGCAGCTTGGGCAGCCGAACAAATTCACCCCTCCACTTT. This translates into CASSLGSRTNSPLHF. The chain combines TRBV7-3 with TRBJ1-6; D is unresolved. The CDR3 extends over 15 amino acids. With 3 bases removed from V and 7 bases from J, the gap between germline ends came to 13 bases. Germline V gives CDR1 SGHTA, CDR2 FQGTGA.

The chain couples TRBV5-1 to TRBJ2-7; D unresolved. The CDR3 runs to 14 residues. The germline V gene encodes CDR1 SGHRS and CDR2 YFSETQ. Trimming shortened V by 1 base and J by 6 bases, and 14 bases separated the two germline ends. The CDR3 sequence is CASSLTPNIGEQYF. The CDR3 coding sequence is TGCGCCAGCAGCTTGACTCCGAATATCGGCGAGCAGTACTTC.

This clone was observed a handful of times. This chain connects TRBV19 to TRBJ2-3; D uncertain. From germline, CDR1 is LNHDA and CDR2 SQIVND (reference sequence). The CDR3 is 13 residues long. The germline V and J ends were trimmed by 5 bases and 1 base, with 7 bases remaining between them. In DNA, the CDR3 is TGTGCCAGTAGTGGGCAGGGCACAGATACGCAGTATTTT. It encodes CASSGQGTDTQYF.

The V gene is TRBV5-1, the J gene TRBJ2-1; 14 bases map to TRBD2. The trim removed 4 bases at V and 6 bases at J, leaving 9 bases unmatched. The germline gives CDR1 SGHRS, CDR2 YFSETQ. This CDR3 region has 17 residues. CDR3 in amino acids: CASSPNAGTSGSNEQFF. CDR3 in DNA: TGCGCCAGCAGCCCTAACGCCGGGACTAGCGGGAGCAATGAGCAGTTCTTC.

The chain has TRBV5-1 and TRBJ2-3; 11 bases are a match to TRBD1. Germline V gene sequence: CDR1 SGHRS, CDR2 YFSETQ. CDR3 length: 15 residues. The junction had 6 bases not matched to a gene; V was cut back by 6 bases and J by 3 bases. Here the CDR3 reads CASNPGQGVTDTQYF. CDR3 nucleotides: TGCGCCAGCAATCCGGGACAGGGGGTGACAGATACGCAGTATTTT.

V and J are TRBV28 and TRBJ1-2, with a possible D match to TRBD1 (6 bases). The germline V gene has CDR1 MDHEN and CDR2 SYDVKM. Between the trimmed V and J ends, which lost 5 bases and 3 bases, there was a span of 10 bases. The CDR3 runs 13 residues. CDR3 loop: CASSHGGDYGYTF. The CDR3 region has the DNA TGTGCCAGCAGTCATGGGGGCGACTATGGCTACACCTTC.

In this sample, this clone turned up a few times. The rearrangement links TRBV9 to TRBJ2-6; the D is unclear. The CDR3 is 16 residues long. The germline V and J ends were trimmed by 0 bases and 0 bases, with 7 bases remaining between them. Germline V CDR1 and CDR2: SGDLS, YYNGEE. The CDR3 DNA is TGTGCCAGCAGCGTAGGGGCGATCTCTGGGGCCAACGTCCTGACTTTC. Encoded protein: CASSVGAISGANVLTF.

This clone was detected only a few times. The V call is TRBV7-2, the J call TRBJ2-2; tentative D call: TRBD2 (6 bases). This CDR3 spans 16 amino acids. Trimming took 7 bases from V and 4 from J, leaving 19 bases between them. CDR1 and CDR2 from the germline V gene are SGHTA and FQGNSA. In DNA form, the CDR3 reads TGTGCCAGCAAGGGAGGAGTCGGGGTTATCACCGGGGAGCTGTTTTTT. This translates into CASKGGVGVITGELFF.